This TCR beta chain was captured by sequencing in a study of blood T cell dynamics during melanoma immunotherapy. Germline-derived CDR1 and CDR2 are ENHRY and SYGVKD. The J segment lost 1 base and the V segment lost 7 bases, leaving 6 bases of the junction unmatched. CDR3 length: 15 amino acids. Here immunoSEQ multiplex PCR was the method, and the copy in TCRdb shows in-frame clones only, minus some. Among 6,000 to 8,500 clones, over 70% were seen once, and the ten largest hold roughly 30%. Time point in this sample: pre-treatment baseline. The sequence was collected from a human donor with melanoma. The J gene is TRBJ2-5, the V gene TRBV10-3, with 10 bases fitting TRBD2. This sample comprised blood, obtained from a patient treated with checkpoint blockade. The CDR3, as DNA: TGTGCCATCAAAGAGAGGACTAGCGGCCAAGAGACCCAGTACTTC. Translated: CAIKERTSGQETQYF.